This entry describes one TCR beta chain. This record belongs to a study of blood T cell repertoires in COVID-19. Study summary: COVID-19 samples from acute and convalescent phases originated in the United States, Italy and Spain.

Recruited during active infection, patients (from Seattle) were subsequently followed longitudinally. Only in-frame clones appear in the TCRdb table, and some are missing; sequencing was by immunoSEQ multiplex PCR. Of 300,000 to 400,000 clones listed, under 90% are singletons. The CDR3 is 14 amino acids. The V end lost 8 bases, the J end lost 4 bases, and 15 bases lay between the germline ends. Germline V gene sequence: CDR1 MNHEY, CDR2 SVGAGI. This clonotype was obtained from a woman aged 25 to 39 with COVID-19, enrolled during active disease. Sequenced input: peripheral blood. This rearrangement joins TRBV6-5 to TRBJ1-3; no firm D call. Here the CDR3 reads CASCSVLWGNTIYF. Here the CDR3 DNA reads TGTGCCAGCTGTTCGGTTCTCTGGGGAAACACCATATATTTT.